This TCR beta chain derives from a study of tumor-infiltrating lymphocytes in primary liver carcinoma. Across the whole study: Tumors measured about 4 to 11 cm and were stage T1-T3 N0M0.

Germline DNA was extracted alongside blood RNA, which was obtained from unsorted whole blood. Among the patients, all had chronic HBV infection and none had been treated. Peripheral blood, roughly 4.4 milliliters, was collected prior to surgery. The CDR3 spans 13 residues. Germline values: CDR1 SGHNT, CDR2 YENEEA. Researchers generated TCR beta cDNA from about 530 ng of total RNA, relying on a constant-region primer. Researchers made the TCR beta libraries by running three nested multiplex PCR rounds with slightly modified ARM-PCR. Amplification in the first two PCR rounds was performed using TRBV1-TRBV30 forward primers and a C-beta reverse primer for about 10 cycles each. TCRdb passed the multiplex PCR reads through MiXCR, listing each CDR3 protein once. Of 300,000 to 400,000 distinct CDR3 sequences listed, less than 65% are singletons. About this clonotype itself: An end of the junction does not agree with germline; a read error may underlie this.

The V and J genes are TRBV11-3 and TRBJ2-1, with TRBD2 as a possible D gene (6 bases). The receptor comes from a man between 40 and 49 years old with primary liver carcinoma and hepatitis B virus infection. The source material was peripheral blood. The CDR3 nucleotides read TGTGCCAGCAGCCCTGGGGGGAGTGATGAGCAGCTCTTC. Its translation is CASSPGGSDEQLF.